This T cell receptor beta chain derives from a study of blood T cell repertoires in COVID-19. This CDR3 has 14 residues. V was trimmed by 6 bases and J by 5 bases, leaving 17 bases between them. Germline values: CDR1 MNHNY, CDR2 SVGAGI (reference sequence). Sequencing was performed with immunoSEQ multiplex PCR; in TCRdb, only in-frame clones are kept and a portion is missing. Here the sample spans about 150,000 clones, around 86% being singletons. This TCR was recovered from a man aged 65-85 years who had recovered from COVID-19. Sequencing was done on a sample of peripheral blood. V usage is TRBV6-6 and J usage is TRBJ2-7; maybe TRBD2 (5 bases). CDR3 DNA: TGTGCCAGCAGCCCGGTCGGGGTCTTCAACGAGCAGTACTTC. Residues: CASSPVGVFNEQYF.